The source of this T cell receptor (beta chain) is a study of early T cells in non-severe SARS-CoV-2 infection. Study-level information: The chains were unpaired, and the sequenced material was bulk RNA from unsorted whole blood.

Per germline, CDR1 LGHNA and CDR2 YSLEER. V was trimmed by 4 bases and J by 2 bases, leaving 9 bases between them. This CDR3 contains 14 residues. Individual cDNA molecules were tagged with unique molecular identifiers. From the 5' RACE reads, TCRdb called clonotypes with MiXCR, one entry per CDR3 protein. The sample has about 49,000 distinct CDR3 sequences, 10% to 15% seen once. Study-wide results and caveats: The VDJdb matching leaned toward anti-spike CD8 responses and overlooked private and CD4 specificities.

About this clonotype: Antigen specificity is unknown.

This sequence was found in an adult who was a healthcare worker with PCR-confirmed SARS-CoV-2 infection or an uninfected control (not recorded which). V gene TRBV4-3 combines with J gene TRBJ2-1, with D perhaps matching TRBD1 or TRBD2 (5 bases each). Sequencing was performed on whole blood. Here the CDR3 DNA reads TGCGCCAGCAGCCCGGGACGAGCCTACAATGAGCAGTTCTTC. Protein: CASSPGRAYNEQFF.